The clone carrying this TCR beta chain was seen more than once but under ten times. This record comes from a study of blood T cell repertoires in COVID-19. Study in general: Samples taken during acute and convalescent COVID-19 were collected in the United States, Italy and Spain. The cDNA or gDNA used as material had been derived from T cells, B-cell-depleted T cells, or PBMCs.

Methods used by the authors: Estimates of nucleated cell counts were drawn from the amplification of reference gene primers. Sequencing used immunoSEQ multiplex PCR; TCRdb keeps in-frame clones, though not all of them. The V and J calls and clone size are taken from that table; D and trimming were inferred from the DNA. The data contain 88,000 or so clones, roughly 85% of them singletons. V dropped 6 bases and J dropped 0; count of bases not matched to a gene: 4. Germline CDR1 is SNHLY and CDR2 is FYNNEI. The CDR3 totals 15 residues. J is TRBJ2-2 and V is TRBV2; 7 bases match TRBD1. The specimen sequenced was peripheral blood. The TCR sequence derives from a man aged 60 to 75 with acute or convalescent COVID-19. The CDR3 DNA reads TGTGCCAGCAGGATTACAGGGGCGAACACCGGGGAGCTGTTTTTT. Its protein is CASRITGANTGELFF.